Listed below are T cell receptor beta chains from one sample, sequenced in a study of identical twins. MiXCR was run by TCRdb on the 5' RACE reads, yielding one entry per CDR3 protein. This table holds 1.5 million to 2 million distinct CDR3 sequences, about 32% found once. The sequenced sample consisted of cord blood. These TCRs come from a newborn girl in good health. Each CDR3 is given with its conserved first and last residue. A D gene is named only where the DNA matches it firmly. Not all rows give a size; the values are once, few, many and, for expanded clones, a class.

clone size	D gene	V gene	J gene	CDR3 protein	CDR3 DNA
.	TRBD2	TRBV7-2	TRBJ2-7	CASSPPSGWVSWQYF	TGTGCCAGCAGCCCACCTAGCGGGTGGGTCTCATGGCAGTACTTC
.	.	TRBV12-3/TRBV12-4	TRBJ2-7	CASSSRTIGGLSYNEQYF	TGTGCCAGCAGTTCAAGAACTATCGGGGGGCTTTCCTACAATGAGCAGTACTTC
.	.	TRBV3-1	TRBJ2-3	CACSQEGFTDTQYF	TGTGCCTGCAGCCAAGAAGGTTTTACAGATACGCAGTATTTT
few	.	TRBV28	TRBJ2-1	CASSSAGEQFF	TGTGCCAGCAGTTCGGCGGGTGAGCAGTTCTTC
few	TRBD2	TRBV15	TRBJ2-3	CATSGGLATDTQYF	TGTGCCACCAGTGGGGGACTAGCGACAGATACGCAGTATTTT
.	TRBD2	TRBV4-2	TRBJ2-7	CASSQDGTSGYNEQYF	TGTGCCAGCAGCCAAGATGGGACTAGCGGCTACAATGAGCAGTACTTC
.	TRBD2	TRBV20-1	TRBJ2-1	CSASASGGADEQFF	TGCAGTGCTAGCGCTAGCGGGGGGGCGGATGAGCAGTTCTTC
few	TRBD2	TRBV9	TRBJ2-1	CASSVEREYNEQFF	TGTGCCAGCAGCGTAGAGCGGGAGTACAATGAGCAGTTCTTC
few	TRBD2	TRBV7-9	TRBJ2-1	CASSFTSGTSHEQFF	TGTGCCAGCAGCTTTACTAGCGGGACATCCCATGAGCAGTTCTTC
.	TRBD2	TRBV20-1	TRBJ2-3	CSAYEMTSGRAGLTDTQYF	TGCAGTGCTTACGAGATGACTAGCGGGAGGGCCGGGCTCACAGATACGCAGTATTTT
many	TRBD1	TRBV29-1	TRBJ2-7	CSGRDRAYEQYF	TGCAGCGGCCGGGACAGGGCCTACGAGCAGTACTTC
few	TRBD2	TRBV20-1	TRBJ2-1	CSARDRTSGPYNEQFF	TGCAGTGCTAGAGATCGGACTAGCGGCCCCTACAATGAGCAGTTCTTC
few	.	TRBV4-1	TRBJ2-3	CASSRTIYTDTQYF	TGCGCCAGCAGCCGGACTATATACACAGATACGCAGTATTTT
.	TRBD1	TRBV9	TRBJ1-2	CASSPFPGQGNGYTF	TGTGCCAGCAGCCCGTTTCCGGGACAGGGGAATGGCTACACCTTC
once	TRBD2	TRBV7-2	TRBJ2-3	CASSLVVTSRSTDTQYF	TGTGCCAGCAGCTTAGTTGTGACTAGCAGAAGCACAGATACGCAGTATTTT
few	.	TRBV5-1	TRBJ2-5	CASASGETQYF	TGCGCCAGCGCATCAGGCGAGACCCAGTACTTC
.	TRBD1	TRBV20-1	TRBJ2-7	CSARPDRGNLYEQYF	TGCAGTGCTAGACCGGACAGGGGGAACCTATACGAGCAGTACTTC
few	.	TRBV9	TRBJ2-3	CASSVVALASTDTQYF	TGTGCCAGCAGCGTAGTCGCACTTGCTAGCACAGATACGCAGTATTTT